The rows below give T cell receptor beta chains drawn from one sample of a study of molecular identifiers for immune sequencing clone quantification. TCRdb analysed the PCR reads with MiXCR anew, one entry per CDR3 protein. The sample lists around 480,000 distinct CDR3 sequences; around 21% were seen once. Source material: naive CD8+ T cells from blood, with Jurkat cell RNA spiked in. The receptors stem from a human donor in good health. Some libraries in this study had Jurkat cell RNA spiked in. The CDR3 runs from the conserved cysteine through the conserved F or W. D genes are given only for firm matches. Some rows have no size entry. The others give once, few or many, or a class for an expanded clone.

CASSNYGRDTDTQYF TGCGCCAGCAGCAATTACGGGAGGGACACAGATACGCAGTATTTT many TRBV5-1 TRBD2 TRBJ2-3
CASTRGVGTGELFF TGTGCCAGCACCCGTGGGGTTGGCACCGGGGAGCTGTTTTTT - TRBV6-5 - TRBJ2-2
CATSGVRAGEGGETQYF TGTGCCACCAGTGGGGTGAGAGCGGGAGAAGGGGGGGAGACCCAGTACTTC few TRBV24-1 TRBD2 TRBJ2-5
CASSPIDTHSYEQYF TGTGCCAGCAGCCCTATCGACACCCACTCCTACGAGCAGTACTTC - TRBV11-2 - TRBJ2-7
CASSSSTSIPYNEQFF TGTGCCAGCAGCTCCTCCACTAGTATACCCTACAATGAGCAGTTCTTC few TRBV5-8 - TRBJ2-1
CASSQKWVDSISF TGTGCCAGCAGCCAGAAGTGGGTCGACAGCATCTCCTTC few TRBV3-1 - TRBJ1-2
CASSEEQGTYTDTQYF TGTGCCAGCAGCGAAGAACAGGGGACCTACACAGATACGCAGTATTTT many TRBV4-2 TRBD1 TRBJ2-3
CSGTSGNTGELFF TGCAGCGGGACGAGCGGGAACACCGGGGAGCTGTTTTTT many TRBV29-1 - TRBJ2-2
CSANRHDRYEQFF TGCAGTGCTAACCGCCACGACAGGTACGAGCAGTTCTTC - TRBV20-1 - TRBJ2-1
CASGPTGGNQPQHF TGTGCCAGCGGGCCGACAGGGGGCAATCAGCCCCAGCATTTT few TRBV28 TRBD1 TRBJ1-5
CSVDRAGEAFF TGCAGCGTTGACAGGGCGGGTGAAGCTTTCTTT many TRBV29-1 - TRBJ1-1
CASSYTSGGHSGNTIYF TGTGCCAGCAGTTACACCTCCGGGGGTCACTCTGGAAACACCATATATTTT - TRBV6-5 - TRBJ1-3
CASSFGYGTDINTEAFF TGTGCCAGCAGCTTTGGCTATGGGACAGATATTAACACTGAAGCTTTCTTT many TRBV5-5 TRBD1 TRBJ1-1
CATSDYGQGASDTQYF TGTGCCACCAGTGATTATGGACAGGGGGCATCGGATACGCAGTATTTT - TRBV24-1 TRBD1 TRBJ2-3
CASSNMVGTDTQYF TGTGCCAGCAGTAATATGGTGGGCACAGATACGCAGTATTTT few TRBV28 - TRBJ2-3
CASSAGLAGAGDTQYF TGTGCCAGTAGTGCAGGACTAGCGGGGGCTGGAGATACGCAGTATTTT many TRBV19 TRBD2 TRBJ2-3
CASSFNYAAGGSGETQYF TGTGCCAGCAGCTTTAATTATGCGGCAGGGGGTTCTGGAGAGACCCAGTACTTC - TRBV7-8 TRBD1 TRBJ2-5
CASSLLGGSETQYF TGTGCCAGCAGTCTCCTAGGCGGGTCAGAGACCCAGTACTTC few TRBV27 - TRBJ2-5
CASSEWTGSYEQYF TGTGCCAGCAGTGAATGGACAGGGAGCTACGAGCAGTACTTC many TRBV6-1 TRBD1 TRBJ2-7
CASSRGLAWYEQYF TGTGCCAGCAGTCGGGGACTAGCGTGGTACGAGCAGTACTTC many TRBV27 TRBD2 TRBJ2-7
CASSGTSGFVEQYF TGCGCCAGCAGCGGGACTAGCGGGTTCGTGGAGCAGTACTTC many TRBV4-1 TRBD2 TRBJ2-7
CAISDQGRETQYF TGTGCCATCAGTGATCAGGGTAGAGAGACCCAGTACTTC - TRBV10-3 - TRBJ2-5
CASSPRLGWEKLFF TGCGCCAGCAGCCCACGACTGGGGTGGGAAAAACTGTTTTTT - TRBV4-3 - TRBJ1-4
CASSSSDISGQPQHF TGTGCCAGCAGCTCCAGTGACATATCGGGACAGCCCCAGCATTTT few TRBV7-9 - TRBJ1-5
CSVERPSSGANVLTF TGCAGCGTTGAAAGACCGAGCTCTGGGGCCAACGTCCTGACTTTC many TRBV29-1 - TRBJ2-6
CSASDPRSGNIIYF TGCAGTGCTAGTGATCCACGCTCTGGAAACATCATATATTTT - TRBV20-1 - TRBJ1-3